This T cell receptor beta chain stems from a study of T cells in Graves' hyperthyroidism and ophthalmopathy. Using RNA transcripts as the source, TCR beta CDR3 regions were amplified. Using the HTBI primer set, a first-round RT-PCR was run on the TCR CDR3. TCRdb re-analysed the multiplex PCR reads in MiXCR, keeping a single row per CDR3 protein. The sample lists around 600,000 distinct CDR3 sequences; 16% were seen once. The germline CDR1 and CDR2 sequences are LGHDT and YNNKEL (reference sequence). Unmatched junction bases numbered 10, after V lost 0 bases and J lost 7 bases. CDR3 length equals 16 residues. This clonotype was picked up many times. A NOSPECS grade of at least 4, a Clinical Activity Score of at least 3 and duration under 3 months were recorded in ophthalmopathy patients. PBMCs were sourced from over 8.5 ml fresh peripheral blood.

The rearrangement joins TRBV3-1 to TRBJ2-7; 9 bases agree with TRBD2. The sequence was collected from a woman aged 40 to 50 with Graves' ophthalmopathy. Specimen: blood. The CDR3 here is CASSQDAGTSLREQYF. The CDR3 region has the DNA TGTGCCAGCAGCCAAGACGCCGGGACTAGCTTAAGGGAGCAGTACTTC.